The 15 T cell receptor beta chains reported below all come from one sample, sequenced in a study of cytomegalovirus exposure and HLA in healthy donors. The PCR employed 60 Vbeta primers together with 13 Jbeta primers. Only in-frame clones appear in the TCRdb table, and some are missing; sequencing was by immunoSEQ multiplex PCR. The sample has approximately 170,000 clones, around 75% seen once. The source material was PBMCs. The source is a male donor in good health and CMV-seronegative.

This sequence joins TRBV4-3 and TRBJ1-3; a possible D gene is TRBD1 (5 bases). This CDR3 comprises 15 residues. Germline lookup yields CDR1 LGHNA and CDR2 YSLEER. Trimming cost V 0 bases and J 3 bases, with 9 bases left between them. The CDR3: CASSQDRQGGNTIYF. Written as DNA, the CDR3 is TGCGCCAGCAGCCAAGACCGCCAGGGTGGAAACACCATATATTTT.

This clone was detected a few times. V gene TRBV7-2 combines with J gene TRBJ2-6, with 7 nucleotides matching TRBD1. The CDR3 consists of 18 residues. Trimming took 5 bases from V and 0 from J; bases not matched to a gene: 10. CDR1 is SGHTA, CDR2 FQGNSA, per germline. This CDR3 reads CASSRTGTASSGANVLTF. The DNA of the CDR3 is TGTGCCAGCAGCCGGACCGGGACAGCCTCCTCTGGGGCCAACGTCCTGACTTTC.

V is TRBV5-8 and J is TRBJ2-2, with TRBD2 as a possible D gene (6 bases). The ends were cut back, 6 bases at V and 6 bases at J, with 12 bases in the middle. Germline CDR1 SGHTS, CDR2 YDEGEE. The CDR3 runs to 13 residues. The CDR3 region is CASTRRAAGELFF. The CDR3 bases are TGTGCCAGCACCCGGAGGGCCGCCGGGGAGCTGTTTTTT.

DNA for the CDR3: TGTGCCACCAGCAGAGGATCAGGGGTCTGGGAAAAACTGTTTTTT. It is translated as CATSRGSGVWEKLFF. The chain combines TRBV15 with TRBJ1-4, with D perhaps TRBD1 (6 bases). CDR3 size: 15 residues. Trimming pared 1 base from V and 8 bases from J, leaving 14 bases between. Germline values: CDR1 LNHNV, CDR2 YYDKDF (reference sequence).

The rearrangement uses TRBV13 and TRBJ2-2; TRBD2 matches at 10 bases. V shed 6 bases and J 6 bases; nucleotides not matched to a gene: 7. This CDR3 contains 15 residues. CDR1 PRHDT and CDR2 FYEKMQ come from the germline V gene (reference sequence). The CDR3 nucleotides are TGTGCCAGCAGTCCTAGCGGGAGAGCACCCGGGGAGCTGTTTTTT. Translating gives CASSPSGRAPGELFF.

The chain has TRBV6-5 and TRBJ2-4, with TRBD2 identical over 11 bases. Per the germline V gene, CDR1 is MNHEY and CDR2 is SVGAGI. With 6 bases clipped from V and 7 bases from J, the junction kept 5 bases outside the gene matches. This CDR3 comprises 14 residues. CDR3 loop: CASRDTSGSNIQYF. The DNA for the CDR3 is TGTGCCAGCAGGGATACTAGCGGGAGTAACATTCAGTACTTC.

This sequence joins TRBV29-1 and TRBJ1-4; D is perhaps TRBD1 (6 bases). The CDR3 covers 15 residues. Germline lookup yields CDR1 SQVTM and CDR2 ANQGSEA. Between the trimmed V and J ends, which lost 0 bases and 8 bases, there was a span of 16 bases. The CDR3 loop reads CSVEDRRGGYEKLFF. The CDR3 DNA is TGCAGCGTTGAAGATCGCAGGGGCGGGTACGAAAAACTGTTTTTT.

Only one count was recorded for this clone. The chain recombines TRBV9 with TRBJ2-5; 8 positions match TRBD2. V lost 0 bases, J lost 1 base, and 8 bases stayed unmatched. CDR1 and CDR2 from the germline V gene are SGDLS and YYNGEE. This CDR3 has 17 residues. CDR3 amino acids: CASSVAPLAGSQETQYF. Written as DNA, the CDR3 is TGTGCCAGCAGCGTAGCTCCCTTAGCGGGGAGCCAAGAGACCCAGTACTTC.

The chain couples TRBV7-8 to TRBJ2-7; 10 bases fit TRBD1. The CDR3 is 15 residues long. J was trimmed by 2 bases and V by 1 base; bases with no gene match: 2. Per germline, CDR1 SGHVS and CDR2 FQNEAQ. The CDR3 here is CASSLGGQGPYEQYF. The CDR3 DNA reads as TGTGCCAGCAGCTTAGGGGGACAGGGGCCCTACGAGCAGTACTTC.

Concerning this clone: At the DNA level, this CDR3 is encoded by other sequences in the same sample as well. V usage is TRBV11-2 and J usage is TRBJ1-4; D is possibly TRBD1 (6 bases). V lost 5 bases and J 4 bases, leaving 11 bases between the germline ends. The germline V gene encodes CDR1 SGHAT and CDR2 FQNNGV. CDR3 length equals 14 residues. The CDR3: CASSRGQLNEKLFF. CDR3 bases: TGTGCCAGCAGCCGAGGACAGCTTAATGAAAAACTGTTTTTT.

This chain links TRBV7-9 with TRBJ2-5, with D unresolved. The V end lost 3 bases, the J end lost 5 bases, and 10 bases lay between the germline ends. CDR1 is SEHNR, CDR2 FQNEAQ, per germline (reference sequence). CDR3 length: 13 amino acids. The CDR3 spells CASSFSSRETQYF. The CDR3 region has the DNA TGTGCCAGCAGCTTCTCTAGTCGGGAGACCCAGTACTTC.

V usage is TRBV10-3 and J usage is TRBJ2-7; the match to TRBD2 covers 9 bases. The CDR3 is 15 residues long. Germline assignment: CDR1 ENHRY and CDR2 SYGVKD. V trimming: 6 bases; J trimming: 2 bases; junction bases outside the gene matches: 8. CDR3 DNA sequence: TGTGCCATCAGCCGCTCAGCGGGGGGACCCTACGAGCAGTACTTC. Its protein product is CAISRSAGGPYEQYF.

The chain combines TRBV27 with TRBJ1-6, with D perhaps matching TRBD1 (6 bases). This CDR3 region has 15 residues. Trimming pared 2 bases from V and 7 bases from J, leaving 12 bases between. Germline CDR1 is MNHEY and CDR2 is SMNVEV (reference sequence). The CDR3 bases are TGTGCCAGCAGTTTAGGGTACAGGGTAAATTCACCCCTCCACTTT. Protein sequence: CASSLGYRVNSPLHF.

V and J are TRBV19 and TRBJ2-1, with 8 bases lining up with TRBD2. V gave up 5 bases and J gave up 6 bases; unmatched junction bases: 6. Germline values: CDR1 LNHDA, CDR2 SQIVND (reference sequence). This CDR3 region has 14 residues. In nucleotides, the CDR3 is TGTGCCAGTAGTCTCAGCGGGAGTATCAATGAGCAGTTCTTC. This sequence encodes CASSLSGSINEQFF.

This clone was picked up one time. The CDR3 here is CASTSTSGRFNEQFF. The CDR3 region has the DNA TGTGCCAGCACCTCGACTAGCGGGAGGTTTAATGAGCAGTTCTTC. V gene TRBV11-2 combines with J gene TRBJ2-1, with 13 bases matching TRBD2. CDR1 is SGHAT, CDR2 FQNNGV, per germline. The length of the CDR3 is 15 residues. The junction had 7 bases not matched to a gene; V was cut back by 7 bases and J by 7 bases.